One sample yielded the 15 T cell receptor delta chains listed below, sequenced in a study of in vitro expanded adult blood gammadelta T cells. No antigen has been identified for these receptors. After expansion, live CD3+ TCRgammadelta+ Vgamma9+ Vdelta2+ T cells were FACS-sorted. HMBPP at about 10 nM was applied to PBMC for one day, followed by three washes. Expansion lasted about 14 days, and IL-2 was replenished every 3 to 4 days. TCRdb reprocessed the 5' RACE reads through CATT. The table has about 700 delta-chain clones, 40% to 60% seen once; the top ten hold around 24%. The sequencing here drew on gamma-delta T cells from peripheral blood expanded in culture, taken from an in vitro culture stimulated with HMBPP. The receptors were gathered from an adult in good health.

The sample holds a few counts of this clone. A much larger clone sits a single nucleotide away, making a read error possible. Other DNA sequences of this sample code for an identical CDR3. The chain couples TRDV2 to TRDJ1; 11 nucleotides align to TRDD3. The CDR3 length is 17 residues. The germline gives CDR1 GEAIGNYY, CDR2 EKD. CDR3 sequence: CACDRLGDSPYTDKLIF. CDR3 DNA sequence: TGTGCCTGTGATCGACTGGGGGATAGTCCATACACTGATAAACTCATCTTT.

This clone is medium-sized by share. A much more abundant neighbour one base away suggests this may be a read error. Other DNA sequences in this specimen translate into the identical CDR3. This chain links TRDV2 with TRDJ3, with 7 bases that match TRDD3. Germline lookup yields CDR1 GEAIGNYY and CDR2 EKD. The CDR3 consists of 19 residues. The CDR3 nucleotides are TGTGCCTGTGACCCGTATGGGGGACCGAGCTCCTGGGACACTCGACAGATGTTTTTC. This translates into CACDPYGGPSSWDTRQMFF.

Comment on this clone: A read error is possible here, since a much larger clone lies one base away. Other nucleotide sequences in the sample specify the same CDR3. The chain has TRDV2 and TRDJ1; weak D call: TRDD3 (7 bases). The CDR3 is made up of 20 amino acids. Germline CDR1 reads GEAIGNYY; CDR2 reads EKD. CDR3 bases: TGTGCCTGTGACACGGCCTTCCAACGACTGGGGACCGATTACACTGATAAACTCATCTTT. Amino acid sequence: CACDTAFQRLGTDYTDKLIF.

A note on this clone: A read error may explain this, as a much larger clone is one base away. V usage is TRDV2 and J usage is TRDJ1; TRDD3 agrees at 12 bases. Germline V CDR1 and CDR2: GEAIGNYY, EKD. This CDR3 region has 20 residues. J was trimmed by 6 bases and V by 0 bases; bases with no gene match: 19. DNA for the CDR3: TGTGCCTGTGACACCGTGTGGACTGCAACTGGGGGATACCGAACTAATAAACTCATCTTT. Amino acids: CACDTVWTATGGYRTNKLIF.

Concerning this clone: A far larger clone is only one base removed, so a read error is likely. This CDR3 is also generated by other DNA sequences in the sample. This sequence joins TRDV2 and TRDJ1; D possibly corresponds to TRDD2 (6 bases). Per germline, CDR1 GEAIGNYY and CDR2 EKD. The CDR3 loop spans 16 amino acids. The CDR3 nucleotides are TGTGCCTGTGACACGGCCTTCCAGGGAGACACAGATAAACTCATCTTT. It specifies CACDTAFQGDTDKLIF.

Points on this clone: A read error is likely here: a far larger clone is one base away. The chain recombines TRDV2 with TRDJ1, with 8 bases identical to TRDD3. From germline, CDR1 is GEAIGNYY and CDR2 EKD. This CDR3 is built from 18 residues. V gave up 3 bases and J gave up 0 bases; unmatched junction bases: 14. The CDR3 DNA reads TGTGCCTGTGACGGACTGGGGGGTACAGAGAGGTACACCGATAAACTCATCTTT. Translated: CACDGLGGTERYTDKLIF.

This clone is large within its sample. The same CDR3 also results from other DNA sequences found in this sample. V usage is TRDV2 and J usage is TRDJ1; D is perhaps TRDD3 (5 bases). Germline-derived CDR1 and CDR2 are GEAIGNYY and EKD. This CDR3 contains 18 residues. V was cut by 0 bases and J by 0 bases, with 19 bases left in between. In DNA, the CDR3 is TGTGCCTGTGACACCCTGGGAGGGGAAAAAACGTACACCGATAAACTCATCTTT. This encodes CACDTLGGEKTYTDKLIF.

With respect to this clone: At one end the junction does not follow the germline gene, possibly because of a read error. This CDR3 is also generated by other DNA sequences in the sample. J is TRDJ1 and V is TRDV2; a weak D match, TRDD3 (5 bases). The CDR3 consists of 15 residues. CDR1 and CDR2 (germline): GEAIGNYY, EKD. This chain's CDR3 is CACDTVGMYTDKLIF. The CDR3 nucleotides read TGTGCCTGTGACACCGTAGGGATGTACACTGATAAACTCATCTTT.

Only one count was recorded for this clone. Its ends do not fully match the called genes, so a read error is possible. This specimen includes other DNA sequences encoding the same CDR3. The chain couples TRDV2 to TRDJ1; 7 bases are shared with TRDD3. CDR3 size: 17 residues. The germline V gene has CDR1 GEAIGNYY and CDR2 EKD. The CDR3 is CACDTLGADTYTDKLIF. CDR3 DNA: TGTGCCTGTGACACTCTGGGGGCAGACACGTACACAGATAAACTCATCTTT.

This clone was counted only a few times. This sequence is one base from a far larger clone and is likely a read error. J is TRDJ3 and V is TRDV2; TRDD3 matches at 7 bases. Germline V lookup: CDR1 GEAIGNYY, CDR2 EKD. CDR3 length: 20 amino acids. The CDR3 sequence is CASDTTQGDPSSWDTRQMFF. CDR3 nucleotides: TGTGCCAGTGACACCACGCAGGGGGATCCAAGCTCCTGGGACACCCGACAGATGTTTTTC.

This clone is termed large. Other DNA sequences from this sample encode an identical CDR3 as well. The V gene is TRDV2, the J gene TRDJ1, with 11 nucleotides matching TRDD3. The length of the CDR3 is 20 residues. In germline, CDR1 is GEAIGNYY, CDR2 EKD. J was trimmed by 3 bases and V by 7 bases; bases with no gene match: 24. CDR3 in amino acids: CAWDDVLGVLGDNFSDKLIF. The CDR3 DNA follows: TGTGCCTGGGATGATGTCCTCGGAGTACTGGGGGATAACTTCTCCGATAAACTCATCTTT.

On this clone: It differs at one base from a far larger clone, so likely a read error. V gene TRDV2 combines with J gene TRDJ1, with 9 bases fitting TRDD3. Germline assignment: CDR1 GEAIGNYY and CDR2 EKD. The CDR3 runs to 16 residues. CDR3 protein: CACDPLGDSNTDKPIF. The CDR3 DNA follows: TGTGCCTGTGACCCTCTGGGGGATTCTAACACCGATAAACCCATCTTT.

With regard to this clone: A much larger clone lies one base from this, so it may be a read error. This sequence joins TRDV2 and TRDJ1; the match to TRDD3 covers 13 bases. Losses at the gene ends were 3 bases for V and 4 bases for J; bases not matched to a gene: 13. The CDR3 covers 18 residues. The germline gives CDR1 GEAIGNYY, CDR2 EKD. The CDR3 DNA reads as TGTGCCTGTGACTCGCTACTGGGGGATACGGGGTACAACGATAAACTCATCTTT. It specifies CACDSLLGDTGYNDKLIF.

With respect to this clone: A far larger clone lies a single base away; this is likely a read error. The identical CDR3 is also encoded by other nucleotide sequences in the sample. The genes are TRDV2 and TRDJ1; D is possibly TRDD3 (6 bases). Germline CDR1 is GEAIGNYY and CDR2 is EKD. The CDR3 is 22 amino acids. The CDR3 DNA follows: TGTGCCTGTGACCCCATCTTAGTAGAAGGGGGGGACCGACAGACTAACACAGATAAACTCATCTTT. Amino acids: CACDPILVEGGDRQTNTDKLIF.

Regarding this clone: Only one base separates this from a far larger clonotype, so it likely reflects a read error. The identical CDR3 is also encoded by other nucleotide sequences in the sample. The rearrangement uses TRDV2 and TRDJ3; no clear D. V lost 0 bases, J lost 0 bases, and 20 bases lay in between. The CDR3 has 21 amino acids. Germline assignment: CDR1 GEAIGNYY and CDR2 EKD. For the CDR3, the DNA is TGTGCCTGTGACACCGGAGGAAGTGGTGGATGGAGCTCCTGGGACACCCGACAGATGTTTTTC. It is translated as CACDTGGSGGWSSWDTRQMFF.